The next 19 T cell receptor beta chains were all read from a single sample in a study of blood T cell repertoires in COVID-19. Measured with immunoSEQ multiplex PCR; TCRdb has only the in-frame clones, and not every one. The profile shows 100,000 to 150,000 clones, roughly 86% of them singletons. Specimen: peripheral blood. Every receptor here comes from a woman between 65 and 79 years old with COVID-19, enrolled during active disease.

V gene TRBV19 combines with J gene TRBJ1-6, with 10 nucleotides matching TRBD1. V lost 7 bases to trimming and J lost 11 bases; unmatched junction nucleotides: 8. This CDR3 has 14 residues. Looked up from germline, CDR1 is LNHDA and CDR2 is SQIVND (reference sequence). CDR3 amino acids: CASNSGQGITPLHF. In nucleotides, the CDR3 is TGTGCCAGTAATTCGGGACAGGGGATTACACCCCTCCACTTT.

This clone was picked up a small number of times. The gene calls are TRBV10-3 and TRBJ1-5; TRBD1 aligns across 8 bases. The CDR3 length is 16 residues. V dropped 10 bases and J dropped 4; count of bases not matched to a gene: 15. Germline CDR1 ENHRY, CDR2 SYGVKD. The CDR3 protein is CATGPAGGVRNQPQHF. CDR3 sequence (DNA): TGTGCCACCGGTCCGGCAGGGGGCGTTCGAAATCAGCCCCAGCATTTT.

The chain links TRBV3-1 (or the pseudogene TRBV3-2) to TRBJ2-7; D unresolved. The CDR3 totals 16 residues. The germline V gene encodes CDR1 LGHDT and CDR2 YNNKEL (reference sequence). V dropped 2 bases and J dropped 6 bases, with 20 bases sitting between them. The chain's CDR3 is CASSQFNALELGEQYF. The CDR3 DNA follows: TGTGCCAGCAGCCAATTTAATGCCCTAGAATTGGGCGAGCAGTACTTC.

CDR3 sequence: CASRKSGQGAIGELFF. DNA for the CDR3: TGTGCCAGCCGGAAGTCGGGACAGGGGGCGATCGGGGAGCTGTTTTTT. The gene calls are TRBV10-3 and TRBJ2-2, with TRBD1 identical over 12 bases. The CDR3 extends over 16 amino acids. CDR1 and CDR2 (germline): ENHRY, SYGVKD. V lost 10 bases, J lost 7 bases, and 13 bases stayed unmatched.

The rearrangement joins TRBV25-1 to TRBJ2-7; 9 nucleotides align to TRBD1. The CDR3 sequence is 15 residues long. J gave up 5 bases and V 4 bases, and 9 bases lay outside the gene matches. Germline CDR1 reads MGHDK; CDR2 reads SYGVNS. DNA of the CDR3: TGTGCCAGCAGTGCCGTCGACAGGGGGGAACACGAGCAGTACTTC. This gives the protein CASSAVDRGEHEQYF.

V gene TRBV2 combines with J gene TRBJ1-1, with 7 nucleotides matching TRBD1. The germline gives CDR1 SNHLY, CDR2 FYNNEI. V lost 9 bases to trimming and J lost 4 bases; unmatched junction nucleotides: 14. The CDR3 sequence is 15 residues long. This chain's CDR3 is CASQRTGAGGTEAFF. The CDR3 DNA sequence: TGTGCCAGTCAGAGGACAGGAGCGGGGGGCACTGAAGCTTTCTTT.

The rearrangement joins TRBV2 to TRBJ2-1; 8 bases agree with TRBD1. Germline CDR1 reads SNHLY; CDR2 reads FYNNEI. CDR3 length: 17 residues. V trimming: 6 bases; J trimming: 7 bases; junction bases outside the gene matches: 17. The CDR3 sequence: CASRWEPGGTSRNEQFF. CDR3 DNA sequence: TGTGCCAGCAGATGGGAACCAGGGGGCACTTCAAGGAATGAGCAGTTCTTC.

This clone was detected a few times. The V and J genes are TRBV15 and TRBJ1-4, with D tentatively TRBD1 (6 bases). V was cut by 3 bases and J by 8 bases, with 13 bases left in between. From germline, CDR1 is LNHNV and CDR2 YYDKDF (reference sequence). CDR3 length equals 14 residues. The CDR3 here is CATSSGGRGEKLFF. CDR3 in DNA: TGTGCCACCAGCAGCGGGGGGCGAGGGGAAAAACTGTTTTTT.

V usage is TRBV7-2 and J usage is TRBJ1-4; 9 bases align to TRBD1. There are 14 residues in the CDR3. In germline, CDR1 is SGHTA, CDR2 FQGNSA. V lost 5 bases and J lost 7; bases outside the gene matches: 5. CDR3 sequence reads: CASSHTGGGEKLFF. Here the CDR3 DNA reads TGTGCCAGCAGCCATACAGGGGGCGGTGAAAAACTGTTTTTT. The entire variable domain, with the rest obtained from reference TRBV7-2 and TRBJ1-4, is as follows: GAGVSQSPSNKVTEKGKDVELRCDPISGHTALYWYRQSLGQGLEFLIYFQGNSAPDKSGLPSDRFSAERTGGSVSTLTIQRTQQEDSAVYLCASSHTGGGEKLFFGSGTQLSVL.

CDR3 in amino acids: CASSQVTGQLFF. Here the CDR3 DNA reads TGTGCCAGCAGCCAAGTCACTGGGCAGCTGTTTTTT. The gene calls are TRBV3-1 (or the pseudogene TRBV3-2) and TRBJ2-2; D is unclear. The germline V and J ends were trimmed by 1 base and 12 bases, with 9 bases remaining between them. Looked up from germline, CDR1 is LGHDT and CDR2 is YNNKEL (reference sequence). This CDR3 has 12 amino acids.

This clone was picked up one time. The chain employs TRBV11-3 and TRBJ2-6, with 7 bases fitting TRBD1. CDR1 and CDR2 from the germline V gene are SGHNT and YENEEA. J was trimmed by 4 bases and V by 5 bases; bases with no gene match: 5. The CDR3 runs 15 residues. The CDR3 nucleotides read TGTGCCAGCAGCCTACAGGGGCCCGGGGCCAACGTCCTGACTTTC. Protein sequence: CASSLQGPGANVLTF.

The DNA of the CDR3 is TGTGCCAGCAGCGCCCGGGACAGGGCGTTTTTCTCTGGGGCCAACGTCCTGACTTTC. Residues: CASSARDRAFFSGANVLTF. The genes are TRBV16 and TRBJ2-6; 9 nucleotides line up with TRBD1. There are 19 residues in the CDR3. Trimming at V came to 5 bases and at J to 0 bases, leaving 11 bases not matched to a gene. Germline-derived CDR1 and CDR2 are KGHSY and FQNENV.

The rearrangement joins TRBV25-1 to TRBJ2-5, with 8 bases lining up with TRBD2. This CDR3 comprises 15 residues. Per germline, CDR1 MGHDK and CDR2 SYGVNS. After removal of 6 bases from V and 1 base from J, the junction contained 7 bases not matched to a gene. The CDR3: CASSGGALVQETQYF. The CDR3 DNA follows: TGTGCCAGCAGCGGGGGGGCCCTAGTCCAAGAGACCCAGTACTTC.

The J gene is TRBJ2-3, the V gene TRBV5-1; TRBD2 matches at 12 bases. The trim removed 2 bases at V and 3 bases at J, leaving 1 base unmatched. In germline, CDR1 is SGHRS, CDR2 YFSETQ. This CDR3 contains 15 residues. CDR3 in amino acids: CASSFGLAGTDTQYF. The CDR3 bases are TGCGCCAGCAGCTTTGGACTAGCGGGGACAGATACGCAGTATTTT.

This chain links TRBV4-1 with TRBJ1-2; D possibly corresponds to TRBD1 (6 bases). Germline V gene data show CDR1 as MGHRA and CDR2 as YSYEKL. The CDR3 is 12 amino acids. V was shortened by 6 bases and J by 2 bases, with 7 bases between the two germline ends. This chain's CDR3 is CASRGQNYGYTF. The CDR3, as DNA: TGCGCCAGCAGAGGACAGAACTATGGCTACACCTTC.

CDR3 in amino acids: CASSLIGDSNQPQHF. The CDR3 DNA reads as TGTGCCAGTAGTTTGATAGGGGATAGCAATCAGCCCCAGCATTTT. V is TRBV19 and J is TRBJ1-5, with D maybe TRBD1 (5 bases). The germline V and J ends were trimmed by 5 bases and 0 bases, with 11 bases remaining between them. The CDR3 sequence is 15 residues long. CDR1 and CDR2 from the germline V gene are LNHDA and SQIVND (reference sequence).

The chain links TRBV27 to TRBJ1-1; possible D gene TRBD1, 6 bases. This CDR3 region has 14 residues. Germline loops: CDR1 MNHEY, CDR2 SMNVEV (reference sequence). Trimming cost V 5 bases and J 6 bases, with 16 bases left between them. The CDR3 DNA reads TGTGCCAGCAGTCCTGAGACAGGCCGCTCTGAAGCTTTCTTT. The encoded protein is CASSPETGRSEAFF.

V usage is TRBV14 and J usage is TRBJ1-1, with unresolved D. The CDR3 runs to 14 residues. V was trimmed by 2 bases and J by 4 bases, leaving 11 bases between them. Germline V gives CDR1 SGHDN, CDR2 FVKESK. The CDR3 DNA reads as TGTGCCAGCAGCCAACAGATGGGGAGCACTGAAGCTTTCTTT. Translated: CASSQQMGSTEAFF.

The chain recombines TRBV6-1 with TRBJ2-7; 7 bases are shared with TRBD2. The CDR3 sequence is 15 residues long. The germline V gene encodes CDR1 MNHNS and CDR2 SASEGT. V lost 2 bases and J lost 0; bases outside the gene matches: 4. The CDR3 is CASSETAGFSYEQYF. In nucleotides, the CDR3 is TGTGCCAGCAGTGAAACAGCGGGGTTCTCCTACGAGCAGTACTTC.